The entry below describes one TCR beta chain. Measured with immunoSEQ multiplex PCR; TCRdb has only the in-frame clones, and not every one. The table has around 110,000 clones, 85% to 90% seen once. Germline V CDR1 and CDR2: MNHEY, SVGEGT. V lost 2 bases and J lost 10; bases outside the gene matches: 8. This CDR3 region has 15 residues. The data derive from a study of control samples from healthy donors and cancer patients. This chain joins TRBV6-2 or TRBV6-3 and TRBJ2-3; TRBD2 agrees at 11 bases. This sequence was found in a woman aged 45-65 years with colorectal cancer. Sample: PBMCs. CDR3: CASSYPSGGILAQYF. As DNA, the CDR3 is TGTGCCAGCAGTTACCCTAGCGGGGGGATTTTAGCGCAGTATTTT.